These T cell receptor beta chains were read from a single sample in a study of PD-L1 blockade in urothelial cancer. Assay: immunoSEQ multiplex PCR; the TCRdb copy retains only in-frame clones and omits some. The sample contains more than 35,000 clones, just over 35% of which appear only once. Sample: tumor tissue, taken before atezolizumab (anti-PD-L1) treatment. Receptors were obtained from a man aged 55-75 years with urothelial cancer. Each CDR3 is given with its conserved first and last residue. Each record gives: D gene, clone size, V gene, J gene, CDR3 DNA, CDR3 protein. The D gene is left open where the match is weak. Expanded clones get a size class; other rows say once, few or many, or leave the size out.

.	few	TRBV11-3	TRBJ2-7	TGTGCCAGCAGCATCCGGAGCGGAAACTCCTACGAGCAGTACTTC	CASSIRSGNSYEQYF
TRBD2	few	TRBV4-1	TRBJ2-7	TGCGCCAGCAGCCAAGAATTCGGGGGACTAGGAGGGATACGAAAGCAGTACTTC	CASSQEFGGLGGIRKQYF
.	.	TRBV11-3	TRBJ1-4	TGTGCCAGCAGCTTTGGCAGGGGAAGGACTGAAAAACTGTTTTTT	CASSFGRGRTEKLFF
TRBD1	.	TRBV18	TRBJ1-1	TGTGCCAGCTCACCGGACAGGAGCGCTGAAGCTTTCTTT	CASSPDRSAEAFF
TRBD2	medium-sized	TRBV4-1	TRBJ2-2	TGCGCCAGCAGCCAAAACGCGGGAGGGCCGACCGGGGAGCTGTTTTTT	CASSQNAGGPTGELFF
.	.	TRBV19	TRBJ1-4	TGTGCCAGTAGTTCAGTCCTAACTAATGAAAAACTGTTTTTT	CASSSVLTNEKLFF
.	few	TRBV29-1	TRBJ2-1	TGCAGCGTTGAAGCGGGCTCCTACAATGAGCAGTTCTTC	CSVEAGSYNEQFF
.	.	TRBV28	TRBJ1-1	TGTGCCAGCAGTAAGGGACCGGGACACTGGAACACTGAAGCTTTCTTT	CASSKGPGHWNTEAFF
.	once	TRBV18	TRBJ1-1	TGTGCCAGCTCACCACCTAAGACCGGAGTAAACACTGAAGCTTTCTTT	CASSPPKTGVNTEAFF
TRBD2	few	TRBV5-1	TRBJ2-5	TGCGCCAGCAGCTGGGGTAGCGGGGGCCAAGAGACCCAGTACTTC	CASSWGSGGQETQYF
TRBD1	.	TRBV19	TRBJ2-1	TGTGCCAGTAGTACAGGACAGGGGCAGTTCTTC	CASSTGQGQFF
.	.	TRBV28	TRBJ1-5	TGTGCCAGCAGTTTATATGGAGGGGGGGAGCCCCAGCATTTT	CASSLYGGGEPQHF
TRBD1	many	TRBV2	TRBJ1-2	TGTGCCAGCAGTGAGGGACAGGAGTGGTATGGCTACACCTTC	CASSEGQEWYGYTF
.	few	TRBV6-8	TRBJ1-5	TGTGCCAGCAGTTTTTCCACAGTCTATAGCAATCAGCCCCAGCATTTT	CASSFSTVYSNQPQHF
.	few	TRBV25-1	TRBJ2-5	TGTGCCAGCAGTGACAGGGTGGAGACCCAGTACTTC	CASSDRVETQYF
TRBD1	once	TRBV29-1	TRBJ1-2	TGCAGCGGTGTTGGACAGGGGGGTGGCTACACCTTC	CSGVGQGGGYTF